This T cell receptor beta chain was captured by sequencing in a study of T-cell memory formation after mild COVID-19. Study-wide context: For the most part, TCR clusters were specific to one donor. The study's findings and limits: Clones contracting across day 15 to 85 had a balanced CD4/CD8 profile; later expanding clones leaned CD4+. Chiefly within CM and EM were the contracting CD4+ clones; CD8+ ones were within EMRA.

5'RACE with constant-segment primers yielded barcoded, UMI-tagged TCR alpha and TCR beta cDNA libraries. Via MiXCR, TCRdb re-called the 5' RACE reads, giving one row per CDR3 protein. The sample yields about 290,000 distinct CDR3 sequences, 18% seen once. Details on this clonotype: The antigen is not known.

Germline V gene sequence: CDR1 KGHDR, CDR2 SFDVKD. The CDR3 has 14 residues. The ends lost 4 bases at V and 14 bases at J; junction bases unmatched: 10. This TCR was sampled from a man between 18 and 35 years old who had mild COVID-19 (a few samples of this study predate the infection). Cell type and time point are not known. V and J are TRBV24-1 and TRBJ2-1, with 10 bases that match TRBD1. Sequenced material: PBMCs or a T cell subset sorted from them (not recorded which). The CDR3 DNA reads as TGTGCCACCAGTGACCCTCCATCGGGGACAGGGGAGTTCTTC. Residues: CATSDPPSGTGEFF.